This T cell receptor beta chain emerged from a study of OX40 agonist ivuxolimab in advanced cancers. Overall study: The dose-escalation cohort was approximately 85% male, with a mean age of around 60 years, ranging roughly 20 to 90.

Study outcomes and limitations: CD4+ and CD8+ blood T cells expanded clonally by week 6 at 0.1 to 3.0 mg/kg. Among T cells, CD8+ cells averaged more expanded clones than CD4+ cells. Expansion of clones was among the lowest in partial responders at 0.1-3.0 mg/kg.

Comment on this clone: Antigen specificity is unknown.

The V end lost 2 bases, the J end lost 2 bases, and 10 bases lay between the germline ends. From germline, CDR1 is MNHEY and CDR2 SMNVEV (reference sequence). This CDR3 region has 14 residues. The repertoire was sequenced with immunoSEQ multiplex PCR; TCRdb's copy has only in-frame clones and lacks some. The data contain 60,000 to 100,000 clones, nearly 95% of them seen just once; the ten biggest clones take up around 21%. V usage is TRBV27 and J usage is TRBJ2-7; D is unclear. This specimen was CD4+ or CD8+ T cells sorted from blood, taken in a trial of the OX40 agonist ivuxolimab. This TCR was recovered from an adult with an advanced solid tumor such as melanoma, head and neck, liver or kidney cancer. For the CDR3, the DNA is TGTGCCAGCAGTTTAGCGTATCCCCCCTACGAGCAGTACTTC. Its translation is CASSLAYPPYEQYF.